A selection of T cell receptor beta chains follows, all from one sample in a study of cytomegalovirus exposure and HLA in healthy donors. Using immunoSEQ multiplex PCR, the repertoire was profiled, and TCRdb retains in-frame clones only, with some absent. The sample includes 95,000 to 150,000 clones, around 86% of them seen just once. The sample taken for sequencing was PBMCs. The receptor set was obtained from a young man in good health and CMV-seronegative. The CDR3 runs from the conserved cysteine through the conserved F or W. A D gene is named only where the DNA matches it firmly. Clone size appears in some rows only: once, few, many, or a class for an expanded clone.

CDR3aa	CDR3nt	d_gene	v_gene	abundance	j_gene
CATGTGISYEQYF	TGTGCCACCGGGACAGGGATCTCCTACGAGCAGTACTTC	TRBD1	TRBV15	-	TRBJ2-7
CASEAAFYGYTF	TGTGCCAGTGAGGCGGCCTTCTATGGCTACACCTTC	-	TRBV19	-	TRBJ1-2
CASSQDYGTRDRGEQYF	TGCGCCAGCAGCCAAGATTACGGAACCCGGGACAGGGGCGAGCAGTACTTC	TRBD1	TRBV4-3	-	TRBJ2-7
CASSYQGAREAFF	TGTGCCAGCAGCTACCAGGGGGCTCGCGAAGCTTTCTTT	TRBD1	TRBV28	-	TRBJ1-1
CASSQDKNPRYEQYF	TGCGCCAGCAGCCAAGATAAAAATCCACGGTACGAGCAGTACTTC	-	TRBV4-1	medium-sized	TRBJ2-7
CATLTSGGPTDTQYF	TGTGCCACCCTGACTAGCGGGGGACCCACAGATACGCAGTATTTT	TRBD2	TRBV2	-	TRBJ2-3
CASSHPHRGMQLLTADTQYF	TGCGCCAGCAGCCACCCTCATAGGGGTATGCAGCTACTGACCGCAGATACGCAGTATTTT	-	TRBV4-1	-	TRBJ2-3
CASSVQGLTDTQYF	TGTGCCAGCAGCGTCCAGGGTTTAACAGATACGCAGTATTTT	-	TRBV9	-	TRBJ2-3
CASSQQGSVQPQHF	TGTGCCAGCTCACAACAGGGCTCTGTTCAGCCCCAGCATTTT	-	TRBV18	-	TRBJ1-5
CASSWDRENTEAFF	TGTGCCAGCAGCTGGGACAGGGAGAACACTGAAGCTTTCTTT	TRBD1	TRBV6-5	-	TRBJ1-1
CASSLEGVAGNTIYF	TGCGCCAGCAGCTTGGAGGGGGTTGCTGGAAACACCATATATTTT	-	TRBV5-1	-	TRBJ1-3
CASSLAPSGGPSYEQYF	TGTGCCAGCAGCTTGGCCCCGAGCGGGGGGCCCTCGTACGAGCAGTACTTC	TRBD2	TRBV5-5	-	TRBJ2-7
CASSSSGLISGANVLTF	TGCGCCAGCAGCTCCTCGGGACTGATCTCTGGGGCCAACGTCCTGACTTTC	-	TRBV5-1	-	TRBJ2-6
CAWSVFASDRVNTEAFF	TGTGCCTGGAGTGTTTTCGCGTCGGACAGAGTGAACACTGAAGCTTTCTTT	-	TRBV30	-	TRBJ1-1
CASSQLGGQINQPQHF	TGCGCCAGCAGCCAACTAGGGGGACAGATCAATCAGCCCCAGCATTTT	TRBD1	TRBV4-1	-	TRBJ1-5
CASSSPPTHWSGSGELFF	TGTGCCAGCAGTTCGCCCCCGACCCACTGGTCGGGGTCCGGGGAGCTGTTTTTT	-	TRBV27	once	TRBJ2-2
CASSTPGQAFNEQFF	TGCGCCAGCAGTACCCCGGGACAGGCATTCAATGAGCAGTTCTTC	TRBD1	TRBV5-1	once	TRBJ2-1
CASSLSETVLSGNTIYF	TGTGCCAGCAGTTTATCAGAGACAGTCCTCTCTGGAAACACCATATATTTT	-	TRBV28	-	TRBJ1-3
CASSSIRGGSWNEQFF	TGTGCCAGCAGCTCTATACGGGGGGGCTCGTGGAATGAGCAGTTCTTC	TRBD2	TRBV27	-	TRBJ2-1
CASSLTDRNGYTF	TGTGCCAGCAGCTTGACGGACAGGAATGGCTACACCTTC	TRBD1	TRBV5-6	-	TRBJ1-2
CASSEPGGTYNEQFF	TGTGCCAGCAGTGAACCAGGGGGGACCTACAATGAGCAGTTCTTC	-	TRBV2	-	TRBJ2-1
CASSTRGQGGEKLFF	TGTGCCAGCTCAACGCGGGGACAGGGGGGCGAAAAACTGTTTTTT	TRBD1	TRBV18	-	TRBJ1-4
CAWKQGTYEQYF	TGTGCCTGGAAGCAGGGCACCTACGAGCAGTACTTC	-	TRBV30	-	TRBJ2-7
CASSWDSISGANVLTF	TGCGCCAGCAGCTGGGACAGTATATCTGGGGCCAACGTCCTGACTTTC	TRBD1	TRBV5-1	-	TRBJ2-6
CASSFASTGVTEAFF	TGTGCCAGCAGCTTTGCATCGACAGGGGTCACTGAAGCTTTCTTT	TRBD1	TRBV7-2	-	TRBJ1-1
CASGDNNYGYTF	TGTGCCAGCGGGGACAATAACTATGGCTACACCTTC	-	TRBV28	once	TRBJ1-2
CASSDQGTGNTIYF	TGTGCCAGCAGCGATCAGGGGACTGGAAACACCATATATTTT	-	TRBV9	-	TRBJ1-3
CASSPQAPSGGARANVLTF	TGTGCCAGTAGTCCTCAAGCGCCGAGCGGGGGGGCCCGGGCCAACGTCCTGACTTTC	TRBD2	TRBV19	-	TRBJ2-6
CASSSLRQGASGELFF	TGTGCCAGCAGCTCTCTCCGACAGGGGGCATCCGGGGAGCTGTTTTTT	TRBD1	TRBV5-4	-	TRBJ2-2